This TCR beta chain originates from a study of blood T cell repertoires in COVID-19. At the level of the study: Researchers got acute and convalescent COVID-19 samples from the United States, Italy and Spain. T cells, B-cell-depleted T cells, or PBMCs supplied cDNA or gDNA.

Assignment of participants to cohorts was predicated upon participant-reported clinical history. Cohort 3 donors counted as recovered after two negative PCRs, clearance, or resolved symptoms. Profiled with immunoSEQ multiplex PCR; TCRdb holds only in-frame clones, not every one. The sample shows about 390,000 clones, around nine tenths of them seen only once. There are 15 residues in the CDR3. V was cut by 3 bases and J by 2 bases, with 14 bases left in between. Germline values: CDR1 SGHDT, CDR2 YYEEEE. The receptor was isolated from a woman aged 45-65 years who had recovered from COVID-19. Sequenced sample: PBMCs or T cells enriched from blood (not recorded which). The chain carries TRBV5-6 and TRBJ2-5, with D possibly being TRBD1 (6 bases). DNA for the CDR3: TGTGCCAGCAGCTCCTTCTTTAGGGGGCAAGAGACCCAGTACTTC. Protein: CASSSFFRGQETQYF.